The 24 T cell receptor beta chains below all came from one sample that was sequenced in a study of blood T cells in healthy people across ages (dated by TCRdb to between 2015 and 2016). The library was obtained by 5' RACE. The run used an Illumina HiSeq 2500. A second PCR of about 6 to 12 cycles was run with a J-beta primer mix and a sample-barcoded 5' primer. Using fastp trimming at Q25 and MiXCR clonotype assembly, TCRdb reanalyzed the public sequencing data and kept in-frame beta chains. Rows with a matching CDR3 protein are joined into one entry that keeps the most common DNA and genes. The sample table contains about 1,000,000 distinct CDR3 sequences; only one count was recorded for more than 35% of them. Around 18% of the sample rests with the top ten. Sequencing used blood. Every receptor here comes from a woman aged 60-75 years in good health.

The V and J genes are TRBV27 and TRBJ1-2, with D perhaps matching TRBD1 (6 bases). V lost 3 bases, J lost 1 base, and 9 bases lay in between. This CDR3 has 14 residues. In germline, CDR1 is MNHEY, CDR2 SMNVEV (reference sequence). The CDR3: CASSLGQFNYGYTF. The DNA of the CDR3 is TGTGCCAGCAGTTTGGGACAATTTAACTATGGCTACACCTTC.

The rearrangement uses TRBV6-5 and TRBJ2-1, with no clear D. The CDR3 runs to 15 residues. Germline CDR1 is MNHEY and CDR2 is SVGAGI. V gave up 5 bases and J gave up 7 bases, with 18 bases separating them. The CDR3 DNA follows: TGTGCCAGCAGTCGTCCGAGCGCATCCACGAATGAGCAGTTCTTC. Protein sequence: CASSRPSASTNEQFF.

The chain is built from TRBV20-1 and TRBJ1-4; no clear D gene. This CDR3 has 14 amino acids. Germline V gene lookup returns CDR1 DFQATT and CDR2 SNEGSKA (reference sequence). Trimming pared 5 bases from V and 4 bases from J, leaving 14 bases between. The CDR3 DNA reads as TGCAGTGCTGACTACGGAGTTCTTAATGAAAAACTGTTTTTT. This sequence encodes CSADYGVLNEKLFF.

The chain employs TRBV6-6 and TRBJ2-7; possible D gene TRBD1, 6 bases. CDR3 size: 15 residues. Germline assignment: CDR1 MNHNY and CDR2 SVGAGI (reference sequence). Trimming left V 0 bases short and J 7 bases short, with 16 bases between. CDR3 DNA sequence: TGTGCCAGCAGTTACTCTTCGGACAGACTTCGGGAGCAGTACTTC. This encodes CASSYSSDRLREQYF.

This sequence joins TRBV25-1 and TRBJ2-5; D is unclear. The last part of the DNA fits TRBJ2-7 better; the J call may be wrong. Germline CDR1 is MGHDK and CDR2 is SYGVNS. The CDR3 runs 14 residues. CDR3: CASSDMGMTYEQYF. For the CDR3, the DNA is TGTGCCAGCAGTGACATGGGGATGACCTACGAGCAGTACTTC.

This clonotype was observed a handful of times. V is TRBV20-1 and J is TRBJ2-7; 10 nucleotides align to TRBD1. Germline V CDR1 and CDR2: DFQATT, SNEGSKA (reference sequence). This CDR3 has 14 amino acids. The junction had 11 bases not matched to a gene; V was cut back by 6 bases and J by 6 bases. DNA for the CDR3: TGCAGTGCCATCGACAGGGGGCGATTACCCGAGCAGTACTTC. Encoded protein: CSAIDRGRLPEQYF.

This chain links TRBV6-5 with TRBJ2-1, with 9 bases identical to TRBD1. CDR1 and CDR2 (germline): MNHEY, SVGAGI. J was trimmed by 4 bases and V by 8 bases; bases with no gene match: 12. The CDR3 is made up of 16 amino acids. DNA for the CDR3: TGTGCCAGCCGTTCAGGAACCGGGACAGGGTACAATGAGCAGTTCTTC. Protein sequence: CASRSGTGTGYNEQFF.

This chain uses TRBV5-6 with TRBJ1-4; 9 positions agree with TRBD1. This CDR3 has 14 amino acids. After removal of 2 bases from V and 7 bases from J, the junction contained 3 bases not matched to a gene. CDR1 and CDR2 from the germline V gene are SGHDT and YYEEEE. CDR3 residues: CASSLQGAGEKLFF. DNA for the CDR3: TGTGCCAGCAGCTTACAGGGGGCGGGTGAAAAACTGTTTTTT.

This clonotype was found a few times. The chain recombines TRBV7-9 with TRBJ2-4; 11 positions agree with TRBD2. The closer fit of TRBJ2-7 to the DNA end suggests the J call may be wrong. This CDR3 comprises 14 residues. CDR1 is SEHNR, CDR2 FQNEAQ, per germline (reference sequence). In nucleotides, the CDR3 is TGTGCCAGCAGGCTAGCGGGAGGATTCTCCGAGCAGTACTTC. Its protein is CASRLAGGFSEQYF.

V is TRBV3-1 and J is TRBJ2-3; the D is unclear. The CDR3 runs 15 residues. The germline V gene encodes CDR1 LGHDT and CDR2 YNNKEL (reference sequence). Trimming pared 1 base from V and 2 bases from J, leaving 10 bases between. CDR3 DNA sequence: TGTGCCAGCAGCCAAGCCGGACGAACCACAGATACGCAGTATTTT. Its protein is CASSQAGRTTDTQYF.

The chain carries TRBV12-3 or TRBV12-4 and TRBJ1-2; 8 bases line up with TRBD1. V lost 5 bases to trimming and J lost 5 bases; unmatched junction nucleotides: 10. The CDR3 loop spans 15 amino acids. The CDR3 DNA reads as TGTGCCAGCAGTCTGTCGCGGACAGGGAAGTATGGCTACACCTTC. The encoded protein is CASSLSRTGKYGYTF.

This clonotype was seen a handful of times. In DNA, the CDR3 is TGTGCCAGCAGTGATGATAGGGGGCTTACTGAAGCTTTCTTT. Amino acids: CASSDDRGLTEAFF. This rearrangement joins TRBV2 to TRBJ1-1, with 7 bases identical to TRBD1. J lost 5 bases, V lost 3 bases, and 6 bases had no gene match. This CDR3 spans 14 amino acids. Germline assignment: CDR1 SNHLY and CDR2 FYNNEI.

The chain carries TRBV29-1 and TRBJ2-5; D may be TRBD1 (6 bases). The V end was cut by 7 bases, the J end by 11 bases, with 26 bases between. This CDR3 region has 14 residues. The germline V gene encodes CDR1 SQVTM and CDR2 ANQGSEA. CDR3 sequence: CSARRDIAAGEQYF. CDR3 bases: TGCAGCGCACGTCGGGACATCGCGGCGGGTGAGCAGTACTTC.

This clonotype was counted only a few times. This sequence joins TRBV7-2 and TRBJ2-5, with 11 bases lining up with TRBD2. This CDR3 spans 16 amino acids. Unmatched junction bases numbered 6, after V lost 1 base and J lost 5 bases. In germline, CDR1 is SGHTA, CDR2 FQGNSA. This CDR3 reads CASSLGGSGRGETQYF. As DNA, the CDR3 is TGTGCCAGCAGCTTAGGTGGTAGCGGGAGGGGTGAGACCCAGTACTTC.

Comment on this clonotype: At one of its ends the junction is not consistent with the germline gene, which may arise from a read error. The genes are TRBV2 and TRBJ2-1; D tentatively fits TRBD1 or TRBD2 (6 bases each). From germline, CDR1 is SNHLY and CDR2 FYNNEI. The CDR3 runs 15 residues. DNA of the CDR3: TGTGCCAGCTCCACACTGGGCGGGACACACAATGAGCAATTCTTC. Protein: CASSTLGGTHNEQFF.

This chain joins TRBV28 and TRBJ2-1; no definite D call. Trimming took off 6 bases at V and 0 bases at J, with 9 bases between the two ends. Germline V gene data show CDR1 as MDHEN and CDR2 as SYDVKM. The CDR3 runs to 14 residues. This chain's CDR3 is CASRAEPSYNEQFF. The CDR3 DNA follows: TGTGCCAGCAGGGCCGAGCCCTCCTACAATGAGCAGTTCTTC.

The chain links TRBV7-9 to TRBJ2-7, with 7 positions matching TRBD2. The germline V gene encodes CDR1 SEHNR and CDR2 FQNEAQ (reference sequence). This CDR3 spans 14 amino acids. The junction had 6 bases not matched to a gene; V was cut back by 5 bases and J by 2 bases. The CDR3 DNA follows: TGTGCCAGCAGCCAACAGCGGGATGCCTACGAGCAGTACTTC. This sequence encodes CASSQQRDAYEQYF.

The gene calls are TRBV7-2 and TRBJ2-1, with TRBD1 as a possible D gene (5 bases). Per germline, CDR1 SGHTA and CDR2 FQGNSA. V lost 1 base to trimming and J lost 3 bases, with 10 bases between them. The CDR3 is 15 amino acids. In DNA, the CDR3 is TGTGCCAGCAGCTTAGTTGTGGGGCTCTACAATGAGCAGTTCTTC. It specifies CASSLVVGLYNEQFF.

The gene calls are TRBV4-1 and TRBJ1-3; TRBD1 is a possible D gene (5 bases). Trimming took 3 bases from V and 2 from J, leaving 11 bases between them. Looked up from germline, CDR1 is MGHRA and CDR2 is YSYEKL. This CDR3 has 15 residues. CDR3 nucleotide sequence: TGCGCCAGCAGCCAGCACAGGTCCACTGGAAACACCATATATTTT. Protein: CASSQHRSTGNTIYF.

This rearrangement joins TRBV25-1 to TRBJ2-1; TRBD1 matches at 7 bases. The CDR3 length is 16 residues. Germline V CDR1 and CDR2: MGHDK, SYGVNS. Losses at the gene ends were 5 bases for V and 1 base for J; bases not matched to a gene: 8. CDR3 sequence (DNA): TGTGCCAGCAGTACGAACAGGGGTTTTTCCTACAATGAGCAGTTCTTC. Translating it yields CASSTNRGFSYNEQFF.

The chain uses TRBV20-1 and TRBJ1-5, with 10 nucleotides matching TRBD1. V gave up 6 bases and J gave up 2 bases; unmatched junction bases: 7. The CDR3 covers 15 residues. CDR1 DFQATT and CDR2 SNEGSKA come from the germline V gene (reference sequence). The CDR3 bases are TGCAGTGCCGGCATGGGGACAGGGGGCAATCAGCCCCAGCATTTT. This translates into CSAGMGTGGNQPQHF.

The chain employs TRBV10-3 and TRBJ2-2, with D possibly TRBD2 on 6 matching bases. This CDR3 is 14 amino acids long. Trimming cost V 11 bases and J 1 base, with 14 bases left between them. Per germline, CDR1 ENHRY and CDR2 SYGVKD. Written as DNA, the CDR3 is TGTGCCTCCAAGGAGGGAGGGAACACCGGGGAGCTGTTTTTT. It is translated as CASKEGGNTGELFF.

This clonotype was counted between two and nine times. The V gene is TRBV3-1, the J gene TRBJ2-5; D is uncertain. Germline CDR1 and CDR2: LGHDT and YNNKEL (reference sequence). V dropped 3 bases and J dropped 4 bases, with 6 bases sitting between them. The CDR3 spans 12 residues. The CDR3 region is CASSHATETQYF. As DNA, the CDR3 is TGTGCCAGCAGCCACGCTACAGAGACCCAGTACTTC.

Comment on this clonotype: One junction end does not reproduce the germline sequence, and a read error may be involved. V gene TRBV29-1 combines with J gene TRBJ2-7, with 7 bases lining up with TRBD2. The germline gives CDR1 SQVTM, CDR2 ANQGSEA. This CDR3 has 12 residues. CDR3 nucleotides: TGCCGCGTTAAGCGGGGAACCTACGAGCAGTACTTC. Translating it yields CRVKRGTYEQYF.